These T cell receptor beta chains were read from a single sample in a study of CD8 T cells in ankylosing spondylitis. TCRdb re-called the 5' RACE reads through MiXCR, storing one row per CDR3 protein. The sample has 350,000 to 450,000 distinct CDR3 sequences; roughly 22% are singletons. Sequencing was performed on blood, either unsorted or a sorted T cell fraction (not recorded which). The receptors derive from a male donor with ankylosing spondylitis or in good health (not recorded which). CDR3s include the opening cysteine and the closing phenylalanine or tryptophan. A D gene is named only where the DNA matches it firmly. Clone size is not always given. Where it is, it says once, few, many or a class for expanded clones.

V gene: TRBV12-3/TRBV12-4; clone size: .; D gene: TRBD1; J gene: TRBJ2-1; CDR3 DNA: TGTGCCAGCAGCGCCCGGGACAGGGGGGTTTTGGGGCGGGATGAGCAGTTCTTC; CDR3 protein: CASSARDRGVLGRDEQFF
V gene: TRBV9; clone size: .; D gene: TRBD2; J gene: TRBJ2-5; CDR3 DNA: TGTGCCAGCACTACCACAAGCGGGGGTTCTCAAGAGACCCAGTACTTC; CDR3 protein: CASTTTSGGSQETQYF
V gene: TRBV6-1; clone size: .; D gene: .; J gene: TRBJ2-2; CDR3 DNA: TGTGCCAGCAGTGAAATTAAGGCCGTCCTACCAACCGGGGAGCTGTTTTTT; CDR3 protein: CASSEIKAVLPTGELFF
V gene: TRBV29-1; clone size: .; D gene: .; J gene: TRBJ2-7; CDR3 DNA: TGCAGCGTTGTGGGGCACCCTGCGGGGACCTACGAGCAGTACTTC; CDR3 protein: CSVVGHPAGTYEQYF
V gene: TRBV12-3/TRBV12-4; clone size: few; D gene: .; J gene: TRBJ1-5; CDR3 DNA: TGTGCCAGCAGTTTAGTGCCGGGACACCCGGGACAGCCCCAGCATTTT; CDR3 protein: CASSLVPGHPGQPQHF
V gene: TRBV7-9; clone size: few; D gene: .; J gene: TRBJ2-5; CDR3 DNA: TGTGCCAGCAGCTCCGACACACAAGAGACCCAGTACTTC; CDR3 protein: CASSSDTQETQYF
V gene: TRBV9; clone size: .; D gene: TRBD1; J gene: TRBJ2-1; CDR3 DNA: TGTGCCAGCAGCGTAGCGCTCGATGGGACAGGGCGGTATGAGCAGTTCTTC; CDR3 protein: CASSVALDGTGRYEQFF
V gene: TRBV15; clone size: many; D gene: .; J gene: TRBJ1-5; CDR3 DNA: TGTGCCACCAGCAGAGAAAATCAGCCCCAGCATTTT; CDR3 protein: CATSRENQPQHF
V gene: TRBV7-6; clone size: .; D gene: .; J gene: TRBJ1-1; CDR3 DNA: TGTGCCAGCAGCTTAAATCCTGAAGCTTTCTTT; CDR3 protein: CASSLNPEAFF
V gene: TRBV4-1; clone size: .; D gene: .; J gene: TRBJ2-7; CDR3 DNA: TGCGCCAGCAGCCAAGAGGTCAGGTCCTACGAGCAGTACTTC; CDR3 protein: CASSQEVRSYEQYF
V gene: TRBV20-1; clone size: .; D gene: .; J gene: TRBJ1-1; CDR3 DNA: TGCAGTGCTAGAGACCCTCTTTCCAGTCTCACTGAAGCTTTCTTT; CDR3 protein: CSARDPLSSLTEAFF
V gene: TRBV12-3/TRBV12-4; clone size: few; D gene: .; J gene: TRBJ2-5; CDR3 DNA: TGTGCCAGCATGGGAGAAATGGAAGAGACCCAGTACTTC; CDR3 protein: CASMGEMEETQYF
V gene: TRBV3-1; clone size: few; D gene: .; J gene: TRBJ2-5; CDR3 DNA: TGTGCCAGCAGCCAAGGTGGGGGAGAGACCCAGTACTTC; CDR3 protein: CASSQGGGETQYF
V gene: TRBV29-1; clone size: .; D gene: .; J gene: TRBJ1-4; CDR3 DNA: TGCAGCGTTGTGACATCAACTAATGAAAAACTGTTTTTT; CDR3 protein: CSVVTSTNEKLFF